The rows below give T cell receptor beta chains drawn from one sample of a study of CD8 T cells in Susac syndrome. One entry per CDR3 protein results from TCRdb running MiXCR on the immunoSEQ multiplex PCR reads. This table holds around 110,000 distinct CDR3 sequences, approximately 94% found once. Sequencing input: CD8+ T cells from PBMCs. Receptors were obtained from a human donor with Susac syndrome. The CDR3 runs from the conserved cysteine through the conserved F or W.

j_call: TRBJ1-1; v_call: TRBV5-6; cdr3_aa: CASSLEANTEAFF
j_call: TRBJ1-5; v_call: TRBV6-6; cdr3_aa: CASTGTGHQPQHF
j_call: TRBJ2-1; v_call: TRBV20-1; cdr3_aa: CSATPGTSGMGEQFF
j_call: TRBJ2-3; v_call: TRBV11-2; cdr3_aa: CASSLEFSPLNTQYF
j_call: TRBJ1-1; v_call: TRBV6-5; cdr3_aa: CASRPGRDNTEAFF
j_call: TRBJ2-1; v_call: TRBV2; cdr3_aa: CASSTSGGSNEQFF
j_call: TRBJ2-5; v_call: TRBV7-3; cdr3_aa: CASSPGNEETQYF
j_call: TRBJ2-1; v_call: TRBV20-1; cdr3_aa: CSAIPSPGGPSDEQFF
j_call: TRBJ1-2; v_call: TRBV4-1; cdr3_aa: CASSQQGAYGYTF
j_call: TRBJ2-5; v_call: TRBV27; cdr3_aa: CASSRAVGQETQYF
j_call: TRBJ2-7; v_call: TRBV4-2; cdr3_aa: CASSQEYRASYEQYF
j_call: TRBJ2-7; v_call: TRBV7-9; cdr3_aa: CASSLTSGAYEQYF
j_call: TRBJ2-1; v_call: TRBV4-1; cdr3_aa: CASSQDLITEQFF
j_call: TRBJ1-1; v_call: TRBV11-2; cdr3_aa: CASSPTMDPEAFF
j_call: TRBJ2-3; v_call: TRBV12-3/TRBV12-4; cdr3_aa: CASSLDRVTQYF
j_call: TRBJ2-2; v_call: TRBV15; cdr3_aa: CATSSPGTGELFF
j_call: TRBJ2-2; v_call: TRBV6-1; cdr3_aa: CASSPGLAVNTGELFF
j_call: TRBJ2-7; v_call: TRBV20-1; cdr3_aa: CSANSRSSYEQYF
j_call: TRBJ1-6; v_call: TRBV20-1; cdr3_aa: CSARDPDTFNSPLHF
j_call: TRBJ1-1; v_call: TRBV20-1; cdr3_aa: CSARPSRVTTEAFF
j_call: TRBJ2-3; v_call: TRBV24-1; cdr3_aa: CATSFSAGGIKYF
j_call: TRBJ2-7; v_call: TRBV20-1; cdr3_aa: CSARVSGGYEQYF
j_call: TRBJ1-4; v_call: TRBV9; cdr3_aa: CASSAGQEGALEKLFF
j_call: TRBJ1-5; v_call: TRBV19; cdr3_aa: CASSILRDYSGQPQHF
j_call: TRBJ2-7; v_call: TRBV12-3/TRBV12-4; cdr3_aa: CASSFAQVGLEQYF
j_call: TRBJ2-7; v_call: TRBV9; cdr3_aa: CASSTGVDEQYF
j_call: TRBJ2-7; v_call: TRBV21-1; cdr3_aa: CASSKYGAGREQYF
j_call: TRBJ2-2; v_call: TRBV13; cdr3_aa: CASSGTGGELFF
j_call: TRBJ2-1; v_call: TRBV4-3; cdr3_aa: CASSQWSGGNNEQFF
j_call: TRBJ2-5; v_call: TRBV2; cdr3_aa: CARGTSGVETQYF
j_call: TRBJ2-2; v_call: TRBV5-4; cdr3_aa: CASSVTGSNTGELFF
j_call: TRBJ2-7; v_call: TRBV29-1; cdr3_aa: CSVEERQGVYEQYF
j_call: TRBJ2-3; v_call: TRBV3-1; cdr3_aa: CASSQGAASTDTQYF
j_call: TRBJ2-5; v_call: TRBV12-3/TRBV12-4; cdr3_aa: CASSLLLPGGEETQYF
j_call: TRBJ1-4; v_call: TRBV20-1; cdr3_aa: CSAPTGVNEKLFF
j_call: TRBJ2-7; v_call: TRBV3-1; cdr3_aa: CASSQDGQEIYYEQYF
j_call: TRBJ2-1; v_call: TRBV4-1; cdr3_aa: CASSRGLDGNEQFF
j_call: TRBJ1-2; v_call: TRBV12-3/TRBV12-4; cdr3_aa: CASSPFGTDYGYTF
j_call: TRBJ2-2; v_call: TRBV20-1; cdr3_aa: CSARRTGGAGTGELFF
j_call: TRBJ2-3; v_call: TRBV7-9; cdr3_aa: CASSLEFGLRDTQYF
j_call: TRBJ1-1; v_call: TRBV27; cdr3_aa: CASSLVENTEAFF